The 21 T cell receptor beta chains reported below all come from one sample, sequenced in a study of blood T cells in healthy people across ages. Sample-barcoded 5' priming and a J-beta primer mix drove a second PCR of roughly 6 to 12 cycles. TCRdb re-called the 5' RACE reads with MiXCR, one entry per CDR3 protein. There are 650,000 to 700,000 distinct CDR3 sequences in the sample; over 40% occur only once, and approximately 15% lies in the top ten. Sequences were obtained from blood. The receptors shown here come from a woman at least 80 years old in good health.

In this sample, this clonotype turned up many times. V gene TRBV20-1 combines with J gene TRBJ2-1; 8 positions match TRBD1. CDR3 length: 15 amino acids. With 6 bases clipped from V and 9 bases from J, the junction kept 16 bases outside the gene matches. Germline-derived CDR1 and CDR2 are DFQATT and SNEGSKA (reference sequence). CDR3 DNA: TGCAGTGCGCCAGTCGGGACAGGATTTTTCGGTGAGCAGTTCTTC. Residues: CSAPVGTGFFGEQFF.

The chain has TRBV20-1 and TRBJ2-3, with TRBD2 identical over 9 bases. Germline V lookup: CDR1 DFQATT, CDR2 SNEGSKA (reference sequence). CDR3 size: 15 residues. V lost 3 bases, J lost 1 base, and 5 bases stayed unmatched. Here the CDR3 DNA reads TGCAGTGCTAGTAGGCGGACTAGCGGCACAGATACGCAGTATTTT. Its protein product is CSASRRTSGTDTQYF.

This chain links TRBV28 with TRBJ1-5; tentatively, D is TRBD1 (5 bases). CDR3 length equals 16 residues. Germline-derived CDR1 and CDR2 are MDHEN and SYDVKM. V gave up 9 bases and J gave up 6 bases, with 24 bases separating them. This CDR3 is CASNRLSWRRGQPQHF. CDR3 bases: TGTGCCAGTAATCGTCTGAGCTGGCGGAGGGGTCAGCCCCAGCATTTT.

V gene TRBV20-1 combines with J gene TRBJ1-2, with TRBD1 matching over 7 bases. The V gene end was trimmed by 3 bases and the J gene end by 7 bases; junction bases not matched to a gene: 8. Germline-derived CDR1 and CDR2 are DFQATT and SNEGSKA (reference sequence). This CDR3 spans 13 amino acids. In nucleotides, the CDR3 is TGCAGTGCTAGGCACAGGGGTTGGGGTGGCTACACCTTC. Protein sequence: CSARHRGWGGYTF.

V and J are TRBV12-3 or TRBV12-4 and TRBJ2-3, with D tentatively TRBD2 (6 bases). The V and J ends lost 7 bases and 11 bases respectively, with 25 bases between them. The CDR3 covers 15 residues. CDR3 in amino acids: CASKWTGGMSDVQYF. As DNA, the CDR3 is TGTGCCAGCAAATGGACCGGAGGGATGTCAGATGTGCAGTATTTT.

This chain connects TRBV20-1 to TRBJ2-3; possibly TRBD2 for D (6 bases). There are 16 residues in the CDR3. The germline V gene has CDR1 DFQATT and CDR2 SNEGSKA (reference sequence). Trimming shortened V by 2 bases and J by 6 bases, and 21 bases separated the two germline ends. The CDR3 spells CSARREGGAKMDTQYF. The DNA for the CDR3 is TGCAGTGCTAGACGGGAAGGCGGGGCGAAGATGGATACGCAGTATTTT.

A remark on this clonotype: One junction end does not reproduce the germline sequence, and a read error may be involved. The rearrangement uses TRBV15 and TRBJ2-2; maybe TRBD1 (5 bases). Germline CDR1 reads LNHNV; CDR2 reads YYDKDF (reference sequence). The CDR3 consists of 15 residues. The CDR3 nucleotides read TGTGCCGCCAGCAAATCAGGGCTTGACACCGGGGAGCTGTTTTTT. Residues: CAASKSGLDTGELFF.

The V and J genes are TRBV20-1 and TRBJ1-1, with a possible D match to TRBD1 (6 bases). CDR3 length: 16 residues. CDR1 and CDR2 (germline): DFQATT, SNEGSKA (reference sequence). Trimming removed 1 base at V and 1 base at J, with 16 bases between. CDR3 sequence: CSARASGRGQNTEAFF. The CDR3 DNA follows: TGCAGTGCTAGAGCCTCTGGCAGGGGACAGAACACTGAAGCTTTCTTT.

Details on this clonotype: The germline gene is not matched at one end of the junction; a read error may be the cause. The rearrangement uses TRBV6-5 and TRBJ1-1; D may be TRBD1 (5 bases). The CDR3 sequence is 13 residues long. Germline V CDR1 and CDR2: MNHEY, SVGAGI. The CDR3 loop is CAGSDWRGTEAFF. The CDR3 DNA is TGTGCCGGCAGTGATTGGAGGGGCACTGAAGCTTTCTTT.

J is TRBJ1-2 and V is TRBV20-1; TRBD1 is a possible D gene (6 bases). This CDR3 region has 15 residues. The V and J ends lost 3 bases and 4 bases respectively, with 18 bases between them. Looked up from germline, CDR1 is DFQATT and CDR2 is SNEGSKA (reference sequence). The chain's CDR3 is CSARRRTATGYGYTF. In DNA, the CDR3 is TGCAGTGCTAGGAGAAGGACAGCCACGGGCTATGGCTACACCTTC.

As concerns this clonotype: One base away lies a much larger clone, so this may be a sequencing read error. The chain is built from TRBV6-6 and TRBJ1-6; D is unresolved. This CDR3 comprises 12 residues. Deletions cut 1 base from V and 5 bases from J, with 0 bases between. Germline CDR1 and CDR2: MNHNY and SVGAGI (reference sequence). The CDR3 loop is CASSYYNSPLHF. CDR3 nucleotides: TGTGCCAGCAGTTACTATAATTCACCCCTCCACTTT.

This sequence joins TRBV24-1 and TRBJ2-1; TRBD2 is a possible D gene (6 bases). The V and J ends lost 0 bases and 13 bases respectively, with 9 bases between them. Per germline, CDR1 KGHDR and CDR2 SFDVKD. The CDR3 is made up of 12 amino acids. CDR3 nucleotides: TGTGCCACCAGTGATTTGGTGGGGGGACAGTTCTTC. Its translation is CATSDLVGGQFF.

The CDR3 is CSGSDSYEQYF. Here the CDR3 DNA reads TGCAGCGGCAGTGACAGCTACGAGCAGTACTTC. This chain links TRBV29-1 with TRBJ2-7; tentative D call: TRBD1 (5 bases). CDR3 length: 11 amino acids. Trimming left V 7 bases short and J 3 bases short, with 10 bases between. Germline CDR1 SQVTM, CDR2 ANQGSEA.

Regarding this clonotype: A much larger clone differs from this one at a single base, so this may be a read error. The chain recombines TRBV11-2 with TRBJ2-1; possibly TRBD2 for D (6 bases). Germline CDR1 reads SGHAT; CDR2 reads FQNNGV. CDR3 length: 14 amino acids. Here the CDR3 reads CAGSVQTSPNEQFF. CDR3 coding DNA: TGTGCCGGCAGCGTCCAGACTAGTCCCAATGAGCAGTTCTTC.

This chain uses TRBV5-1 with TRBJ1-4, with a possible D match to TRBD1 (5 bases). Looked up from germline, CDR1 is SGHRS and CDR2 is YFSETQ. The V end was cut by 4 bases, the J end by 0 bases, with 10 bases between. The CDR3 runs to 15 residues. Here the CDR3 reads CASSTGGSTNEKLFF. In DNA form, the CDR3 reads TGCGCCAGCAGCACAGGCGGTTCAACTAATGAAAAACTGTTTTTT. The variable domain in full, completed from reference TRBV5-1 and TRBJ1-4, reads KAGVTQTPRYLIKTRGQQVTLSCSPISGHRSVSWYQQTPGQGLQFLFEYFSETQRNKGNFPGRFSGRQFSNSRSEMNVSTLELGDSALYLCASSTGGSTNEKLFFGSGTQLSVL.

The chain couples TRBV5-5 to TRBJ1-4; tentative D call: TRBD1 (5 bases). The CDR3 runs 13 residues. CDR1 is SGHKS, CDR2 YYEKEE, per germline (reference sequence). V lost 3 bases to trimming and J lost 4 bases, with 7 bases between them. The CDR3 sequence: CASSWDLNEKLFF. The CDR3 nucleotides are TGTGCCAGCAGCTGGGACCTTAATGAAAAACTGTTTTTT.

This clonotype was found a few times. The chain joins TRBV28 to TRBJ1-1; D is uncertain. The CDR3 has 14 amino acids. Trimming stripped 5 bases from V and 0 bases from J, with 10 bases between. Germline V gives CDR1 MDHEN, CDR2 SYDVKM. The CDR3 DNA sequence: TGTGCCAGCAGTCTTGCGACCGTGAACACTGAAGCTTTCTTT. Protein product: CASSLATVNTEAFF.

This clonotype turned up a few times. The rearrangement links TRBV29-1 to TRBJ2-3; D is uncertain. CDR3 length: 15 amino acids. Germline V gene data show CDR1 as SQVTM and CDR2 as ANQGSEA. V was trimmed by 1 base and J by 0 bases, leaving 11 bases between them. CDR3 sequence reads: CSVEARQLSTDTQYF. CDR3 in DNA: TGCAGCGTTGAAGCCCGTCAGCTAAGCACAGATACGCAGTATTTT.

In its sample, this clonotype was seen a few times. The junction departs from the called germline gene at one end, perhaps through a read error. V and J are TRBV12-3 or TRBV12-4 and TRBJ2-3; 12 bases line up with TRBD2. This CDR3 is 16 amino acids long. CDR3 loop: CASSLAGGLGTDTQYF. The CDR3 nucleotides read TGTGCCAGCAGTCTAGCGGGGGGGTTGGGCACAGATACGCAGTATTTT.

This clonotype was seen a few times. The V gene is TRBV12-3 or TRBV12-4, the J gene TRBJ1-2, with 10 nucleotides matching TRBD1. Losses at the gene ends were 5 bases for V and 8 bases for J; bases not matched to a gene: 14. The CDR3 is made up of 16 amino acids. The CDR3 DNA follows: TGTGCCAGCAGTCCCCTCTCCCCCGGGACAGGGGCCGGCTACACCTTC. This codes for CASSPLSPGTGAGYTF.

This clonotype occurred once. The DNA of the CDR3 is TGTGCCAGCAGCCCAGACTACCGAGACACAGATACGCAGTATTTT. Protein sequence: CASSPDYRDTDTQYF. The chain links TRBV27 to TRBJ2-3, with a tentative D call TRBD2 (5 bases). Germline CDR1 and CDR2: MNHEY and SMNVEV (reference sequence). V gave up 6 bases and J gave up 2 bases, with 15 bases separating them. CDR3 length: 15 amino acids.